One and the same sample provided the 27 T cell receptor beta chains below, sequenced in a study of T cells in Graves' hyperthyroidism and ophthalmopathy. RNA transcripts yielded amplified TCR beta CDR3 regions. TCR CDR3 underwent first-round RT-PCR with the HTBI primer set. TCRdb reprocessed the multiplex PCR reads via MiXCR and lists one record per CDR3 protein. The sample includes some 570,000 distinct CDR3 sequences, over 12% seen only once; the top ten take more than 6%. The sample taken for sequencing was blood. The receptors here all came from a woman younger than 30 with Graves' ophthalmopathy.

This clonotype was seen many times. This chain links TRBV3-1 with TRBJ2-5; no definite D call. The CDR3 covers 13 residues. Germline V gives CDR1 LGHDT, CDR2 YNNKEL (reference sequence). Trimming removed 1 base from V and 4 bases from J, with 7 bases in between. The CDR3 DNA is TGTGCCAGCAGCCAAGGGGCTGTAGAGACCCAGTACTTC. Its translation is CASSQGAVETQYF.

This clonotype turned up a few times. This chain joins TRBV19 and TRBJ2-4; TRBD2 aligns across 13 bases. J was trimmed by 6 bases and V by 6 bases; bases with no gene match: 8. Looked up from germline, CDR1 is LNHDA and CDR2 is SQIVND (reference sequence). This CDR3 has 16 residues. This CDR3 is CASRLGTSGAGNIQYF. CDR3 in DNA: TGTGCCAGTAGGCTAGGGACTAGCGGGGCCGGAAACATTCAGTACTTC.

This clonotype was counted between two and nine times. This chain links TRBV4-1 with TRBJ1-1; the match to TRBD1 covers 8 bases. Trimming cost V 4 bases and J 3 bases; bases outside gene matches: 7. This CDR3 has 15 residues. CDR1 is MGHRA and CDR2 is YSYEKL in the germline V gene. In DNA, the CDR3 is TGCGCCAGCAGCCTAAGGACAGGGTCGCACACTGAAGCTTTCTTT. This translates into CASSLRTGSHTEAFF.

On this clonotype itself: A read error may explain this, as a much larger clone is one base away. The rearrangement links TRBV5-1 to TRBJ2-3; either TRBD1 or TRBD2 may fit D (5 bases each). The CDR3 is made up of 14 amino acids. Germline values: CDR1 SGHRS, CDR2 YFSETQ. In nucleotides, the CDR3 is TGCGCCAGCAGCTTTTGGGGGAGCACAGATGCGCAGTATTTT. It codes for CASSFWGSTDAQYF.

This clonotype was counted at least ten times. The chain uses TRBV28 and TRBJ1-1; tentative D call: TRBD1 (5 bases). CDR3 length: 15 amino acids. Germline loops: CDR1 MDHEN, CDR2 SYDVKM. Trimming removed 5 bases from V and 2 bases from J, with 15 bases in between. This CDR3 is CASSRITGVNTEAFF. DNA of the CDR3: TGTGCCAGCAGTAGGATAACGGGGGTAAACACTGAAGCTTTCTTT.

This clonotype has at least ten counts. V usage is TRBV7-8 and J usage is TRBJ1-1; 7 bases are a match to TRBD1. Losses at the gene ends were 5 bases for V and 2 bases for J; bases not matched to a gene: 8. There are 15 residues in the CDR3. Germline V lookup: CDR1 SGHVS, CDR2 FQNEAQ. The chain's CDR3 is CASSVTGMGNTEAFF. CDR3 in DNA: TGTGCCAGCAGCGTGACAGGGATGGGTAACACTGAAGCTTTCTTT.

The chain joins TRBV29-1 to TRBJ2-1; the D gene is possibly TRBD2 (5 bases). Per the germline V gene, CDR1 is SQVTM and CDR2 is ANQGSEA. The CDR3 is made up of 12 amino acids. Trimming cost V 1 base and J 8 bases, with 9 bases left between them. The CDR3 nucleotides read TGCAGCGTTGAAGTCCTAGCCTATGAGCAGTTCTTC. Translated, it gives CSVEVLAYEQFF.

The sample holds many counts of this clonotype. The V call is TRBV30, the J call TRBJ2-2, with TRBD1 as a possible D gene (7 bases). Per germline, CDR1 GTSNPN and CDR2 SVGIG (reference sequence). V lost 4 bases and J 7 bases, leaving 16 bases between the germline ends. This CDR3 contains 14 residues. The CDR3 DNA reads as TGTGCCTGGAATGGTGGAGGGGGCTACGGGGAGCTGTTTTTT. Amino acid sequence: CAWNGGGGYGELFF.

This clonotype was seen ten or more times. V and J are TRBV7-2 and TRBJ2-1; 9 nucleotides agree with TRBD2. CDR3 length: 15 residues. CDR1 and CDR2 (germline): SGHTA, FQGNSA. V was clipped by 1 base and J by 6 bases; unmatched bases: 4. The CDR3 nucleotides are TGTGCCAGCAGCTTAGGGCTTAGCGGGAGCAATGAGCAGTTCTTC. Translating gives CASSLGLSGSNEQFF.

The chain joins TRBV4-1 to TRBJ1-1; tentatively, D is TRBD1 (6 bases). Germline V gives CDR1 MGHRA, CDR2 YSYEKL. Trimming left V 1 base short and J 0 bases short, with 15 bases between. The CDR3 length is 17 residues. The CDR3 nucleotides are TGCGCCAGCAGCCAAGGGGTCCAGGGGATCATGAACACTGAAGCTTTCTTT. Translation: CASSQGVQGIMNTEAFF.

This clonotype was detected ten times or more. The CDR3 loop reads CASSLEAAETQYF. The CDR3 bases are TGTGCCAGCAGTTTAGAGGCAGCGGAGACCCAGTACTTC. This rearrangement joins TRBV12-3 or TRBV12-4 to TRBJ2-5; D remains unclear. The V and J ends lost 1 base and 5 bases respectively, with 8 bases between them. The CDR3 has 13 residues.

About this clonotype itself: A read error may explain this, as a much larger clone is one base away. The chain couples TRBV6-2 or TRBV6-3 to TRBJ2-1, with TRBD1 matching over 9 bases. The CDR3 contains 15 residues. Looked up from germline, CDR1 is MNHEY and CDR2 is SVGEGT. The CDR3 sequence is CASSHRDRVPNKQFF. The CDR3 nucleotides read TGTGCCAGCAGTCACCGGGACAGGGTTCCCAATAAGCAGTTCTTC.

Many counts were recorded for this clonotype. The V call is TRBV27, the J call TRBJ2-2; 11 nucleotides align to TRBD2. Germline V gives CDR1 MNHEY, CDR2 SMNVEV (reference sequence). V lost 1 base to trimming and J lost 7 bases; unmatched junction nucleotides: 20. The CDR3 length is 21 residues. In DNA, the CDR3 is TGTGCCAGCAGTTTATTACCGATCCCGAGACTAGCGGGAAATCATAACGGGGAGCTGTTTTTT. This translates into CASSLLPIPRLAGNHNGELFF.

This clonotype was picked up many times. The V and J genes are TRBV10-3 and TRBJ2-6; D not resolved. The CDR3 has 16 residues. V gave up 4 bases and J gave up 0 bases, with 10 bases separating them. Germline CDR1 reads ENHRY; CDR2 reads SYGVKD. The chain's CDR3 is CAISVGLSSGANVLTF. The CDR3 nucleotides are TGTGCCATCAGTGTGGGCTTAAGCTCTGGGGCCAACGTCCTGACTTTC.

This clonotype was observed many times. The chain is built from TRBV20-1 and TRBJ2-1; possible D gene TRBD1, 6 bases. Trimming left V 2 bases short and J 0 bases short, with 8 bases between. Germline CDR1 and CDR2: DFQATT and SNEGSKA (reference sequence). This CDR3 is 14 amino acids long. This CDR3 is CSARQGSSYNEQFF. The CDR3 DNA reads TGCAGTGCTAGACAGGGGAGCTCCTACAATGAGCAGTTCTTC.

This clonotype was recorded many times. The chain joins TRBV11-2 to TRBJ2-1; D is perhaps TRBD1 (5 bases). The V gene's germline CDR1 is SGHAT and CDR2 FQNNGV. Trimming cost V 2 bases and J 8 bases, with 16 bases left between them. The CDR3 is made up of 15 amino acids. The CDR3 loop reads CASSLRTMFPHEQFF. CDR3 coding DNA: TGTGCCAGCAGCTTAAGGACAATGTTTCCCCATGAGCAGTTCTTC.

This rearrangement joins TRBV20-1 to TRBJ1-1; D not certain. This CDR3 region has 13 residues. The ends were cut back, 3 bases at V and 0 bases at J, with 8 bases in the middle. Germline V gene lookup returns CDR1 DFQATT and CDR2 SNEGSKA (reference sequence). CDR3 loop: CSASGQMNTEAFF. The DNA for the CDR3 is TGCAGTGCTAGTGGGCAGATGAACACTGAAGCTTTCTTT.

Ten or more counts support this clonotype. The J gene is TRBJ1-1, the V gene TRBV18, with D unclear. The CDR3 consists of 13 residues. V dropped 4 bases and J dropped 1 base, with 7 bases sitting between them. From germline, CDR1 is KGHSH and CDR2 LQKENI. The CDR3 sequence is CASSHGENTEAFF. CDR3 nucleotides: TGTGCCAGCTCACATGGCGAGAACACTGAAGCTTTCTTT.

This clonotype was observed a single time. A much larger clone lies one base from this, so it may be a read error. The CDR3 here is CAWSARRADTQYF. CDR3 DNA: TGTGCCTGGAGTGCCCGGAGGGCAGATACGCAGTATTTT. This sequence joins TRBV30 and TRBJ2-3; D is possibly TRBD2 (6 bases). Looked up from germline, CDR1 is GTSNPN and CDR2 is SVGIG (reference sequence). Trimming removed 1 base from V and 4 bases from J, with 9 bases in between. CDR3 length equals 13 residues.

This clonotype occurred many times. One end of the junction is discordant with germline, which a read error may explain. The rearrangement links TRBV7-8 to TRBJ1-2, with 7 bases lining up with TRBD1. CDR1 and CDR2 from the germline V gene are SGHVS and FQNEAQ. The CDR3 length is 14 residues. DNA of the CDR3: TGTGCCAGCAGCTTAGAACAGGGGAACTTTGGCTACACCTTC. Translation: CASSLEQGNFGYTF.

This clonotype was counted between two and nine times. The gene calls are TRBV3-1 and TRBJ1-1, with no clear D. This CDR3 contains 19 residues. Trimming took off 3 bases at V and 0 bases at J, with 23 bases between the two ends. Germline CDR1 is LGHDT and CDR2 is YNNKEL (reference sequence). CDR3 in amino acids: CASSHGRILGILLNTEAFF. The CDR3 DNA follows: TGTGCCAGCAGCCATGGCCGCATCCTGGGTATTTTGCTGAACACTGAAGCTTTCTTT.

This clonotype has at least ten counts. The CDR3: CASRPRSSYEQYF. CDR3 in DNA: TGTGCCAGCAGGCCTAGGAGCTCCTACGAGCAGTACTTC. The V and J genes are TRBV12-3 or TRBV12-4 and TRBJ2-7, with no clear D. This CDR3 comprises 13 residues. V shed 6 bases and J shed 0 bases, with 9 bases lying between them.

There are a few counts of this clonotype. V is TRBV6-5 and J is TRBJ1-5; no clear D gene. The germline gives CDR1 MNHEY, CDR2 SVGAGI. There are 23 residues in the CDR3. V was cut by 0 bases and J by 0 bases, with 30 bases left in between. CDR3 nucleotides: TGTGCCAGCAGTTACTCGATGTTGTCGGCGGGGTTGGGGTGGGGTTATAGCAATCAGCCCCAGCATTTT. This gives the protein CASSYSMLSAGLGWGYSNQPQHF.

This clonotype was seen at least ten times. The J gene is TRBJ2-1, the V gene TRBV20-1; D call uncertain. Germline V gene sequence: CDR1 DFQATT, CDR2 SNEGSKA (reference sequence). V lost 1 base, J lost 1 base, and 14 bases lay in between. The CDR3 is made up of 16 amino acids. CDR3 region: CSARGPLLTSYNEQFF. In DNA form, the CDR3 reads TGCAGTGCTAGAGGCCCCCTTTTGACTTCCTACAATGAGCAGTTCTTC.

The rearrangement uses TRBV5-5 and TRBJ2-1; 8 positions match TRBD2. V shed 0 bases and J 7 bases; nucleotides not matched to a gene: 9. The CDR3 totals 16 residues. The germline gives CDR1 SGHKS, CDR2 YYEKEE (reference sequence). The DNA for the CDR3 is TGTGCCAGCAGCTTGGAAGATCTACGGGGGGGGAATGAGCAGTTCTTC. Translated, it gives CASSLEDLRGGNEQFF.

V is TRBV20-1 and J is TRBJ2-3; 7 bases match TRBD2. The CDR3 covers 16 residues. Trimming removed 0 bases from V and 1 base from J; junction bases left unmatched: 7. Germline CDR1 and CDR2: DFQATT and SNEGSKA (reference sequence). The CDR3 region is CSARDYSAGGTDTQYF. The CDR3 bases are TGCAGTGCTAGAGATTATTCGGCGGGAGGCACAGATACGCAGTATTTT.

This clonotype was found a few times. The genes are TRBV24-1 and TRBJ2-1; D not resolved. There are 15 residues in the CDR3. Germline loops: CDR1 KGHDR, CDR2 SFDVKD. The V end lost 6 bases, the J end lost 10 bases, and 21 bases lay between the germline ends. DNA of the CDR3: TGTGCCACCAGTCCCCGGCCAGGTAGGTTAGGGGAGCAGTTCTTC. This sequence encodes CATSPRPGRLGEQFF.